This T cell receptor beta chain derives from a study of OX40 agonist ivuxolimab in advanced cancers. For the study at large: Three patients, one with hepatocellular carcinoma and two with cutaneous melanoma, responded partially.

The CDR3 covers 13 residues. Between the trimmed V and J ends, which lost 3 bases and 5 bases, there was a span of 11 bases. Germline V CDR1 and CDR2: SGDLS, YYNGEE. Only in-frame clones appear in the TCRdb table, and some are missing; sequencing was by immunoSEQ multiplex PCR. The sample consists of roughly 110,000 clones, around nine tenths of them appearing once. The origin of this receptor is an adult with an advanced solid tumor such as melanoma, head and neck, liver or kidney cancer. The V and J genes are TRBV9 and TRBJ1-1, with D hard to call. Sequences were derived from CD4+ or CD8+ T cells sorted from blood, sampled in a trial of the OX40 agonist ivuxolimab. The CDR3 sequence is CASSAHPGTEAFF. As DNA, the CDR3 is TGTGCCAGCAGCGCCCATCCAGGAACTGAAGCTTTCTTT.